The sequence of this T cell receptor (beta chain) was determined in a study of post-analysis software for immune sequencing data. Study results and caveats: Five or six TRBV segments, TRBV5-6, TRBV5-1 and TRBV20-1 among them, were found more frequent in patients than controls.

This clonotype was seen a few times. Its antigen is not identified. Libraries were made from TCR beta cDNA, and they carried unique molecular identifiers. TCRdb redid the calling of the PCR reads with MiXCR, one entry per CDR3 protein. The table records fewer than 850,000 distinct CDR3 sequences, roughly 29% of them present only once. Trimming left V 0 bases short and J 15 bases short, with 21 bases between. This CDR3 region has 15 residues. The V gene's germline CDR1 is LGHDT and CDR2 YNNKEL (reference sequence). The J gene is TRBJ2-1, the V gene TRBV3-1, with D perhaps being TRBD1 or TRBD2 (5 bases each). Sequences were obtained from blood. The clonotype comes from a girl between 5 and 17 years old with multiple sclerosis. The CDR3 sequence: CASSQDRVMGDGRFF. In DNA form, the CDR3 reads TGTGCCAGCAGCCAAGATAGGGTTATGGGGGATGGGCGGTTCTTC.